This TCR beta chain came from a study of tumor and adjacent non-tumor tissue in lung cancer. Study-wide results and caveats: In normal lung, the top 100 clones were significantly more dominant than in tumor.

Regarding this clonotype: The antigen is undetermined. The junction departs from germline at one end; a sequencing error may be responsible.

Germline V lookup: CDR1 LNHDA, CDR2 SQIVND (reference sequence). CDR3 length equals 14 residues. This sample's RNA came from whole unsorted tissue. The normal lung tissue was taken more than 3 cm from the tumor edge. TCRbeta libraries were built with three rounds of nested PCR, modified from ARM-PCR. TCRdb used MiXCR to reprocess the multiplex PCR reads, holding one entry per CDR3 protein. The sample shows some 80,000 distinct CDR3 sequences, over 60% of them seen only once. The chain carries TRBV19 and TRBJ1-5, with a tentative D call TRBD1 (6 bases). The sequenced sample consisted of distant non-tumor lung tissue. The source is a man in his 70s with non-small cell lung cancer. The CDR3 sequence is CANSDTGIGQPQLF. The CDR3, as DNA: TGTGCCAATAGTGACACAGGGATTGGTCAGCCCCAGCTTTTT.